Given below is one T cell receptor (beta chain) in context. Age- and sex-matched healthy donors served as the control group. In contrast to the negatively isolated CD8+ and CD4+ T cells, TEMRA cells were FACS-enriched. Reverse transcription used roughly 0.45 to 1 ug RNA and random hexamers. TCR beta CDR3 was amplified by immunoSEQ covering 54 Vbeta and 13 Jbeta. MiXCR, applied by TCRdb to the immunoSEQ multiplex PCR reads, yields one record per CDR3 protein. The repertoire holds 150,000 to 200,000 distinct CDR3 sequences, around 93% seen once, with around 0.13% in the top ten. Germline V lookup: CDR1 LNHDA, CDR2 SQIVND (reference sequence). This CDR3 spans 16 amino acids. V was shortened by 8 bases and J by 0 bases, with 16 bases between the two germline ends. The record originates from a study of CD8 T cells in Susac syndrome.

Material for sequencing was CD4+ T cells from PBMCs. V is TRBV19 and J is TRBJ1-4; no firm D call. The sequence was collected from a human donor in good health. CDR3 region: CASRRNPAATNEKLFF. In DNA, the CDR3 is TGTGCCAGTCGACGAAACCCCGCAGCAACTAATGAAAAACTGTTTTTT.